The next 15 T cell receptor beta chains were all read from a single sample in a study of blood T cell repertoires in COVID-19. Here immunoSEQ multiplex PCR was the method, and the copy in TCRdb shows in-frame clones only, minus some. The profile shows just under 150,000 clones, 87% of them singletons. The sequencing input was peripheral blood. These receptors were collected from a man aged 50-59 years who had recovered from COVID-19.

The chain couples TRBV2 to TRBJ2-7, with 7 positions matching TRBD1. Germline CDR1 SNHLY, CDR2 FYNNEI. The V segment lost 6 bases and the J segment 6 bases; nucleotides outside the gene matches: 11. There are 14 residues in the CDR3. The CDR3 spells CASSDRARSSEQYF. CDR3 nucleotide sequence: TGTGCCAGCAGCGACAGGGCTCGAAGTAGCGAGCAGTACTTC.

The rearrangement joins TRBV30 to TRBJ1-2; D remains unclear. V was clipped by 4 bases and J by 8 bases, with 20 bases between them. Germline CDR1 and CDR2: GTSNPN and SVGIG (reference sequence). The CDR3 has 14 amino acids. The CDR3: CAWMSQAGGRGYTF. The CDR3, as DNA: TGTGCCTGGATGTCCCAGGCCGGAGGGCGCGGCTACACCTTC.

The chain recombines TRBV5-6 with TRBJ2-2; no firm D call. The CDR3 extends over 13 amino acids. CDR1 is SGHDT, CDR2 YYEEEE, per germline. V was pared by 1 base and J by 1 base, with 2 bases between. CDR3 coding DNA: TGTGCCAGCAGCTTGCGGAACACCGGGGAGCTGTTTTTT. It specifies CASSLRNTGELFF. The whole variable domain, filled in from reference TRBV5-6 and TRBJ2-2, reads DAGVTQSPTHLIKTRGQQVTLRCSPKSGHDTVSWYQQALGQGPQFIFQYYEEEERQRGNFPDRFSGHQFPNYSSELNVNALLLGDSALYLCASSLRNTGELFFGEGSRLTVL.

The chain couples TRBV6-6 to TRBJ2-3, with D unresolved. The CDR3 consists of 14 residues. The V end lost 2 bases, the J end lost 0 bases, and 6 bases lay between the germline ends. Per germline, CDR1 MNHNY and CDR2 SVGAGI (reference sequence). The CDR3 spells CASSYPSSTDTQYF. CDR3 nucleotide sequence: TGTGCCAGCAGTTACCCTTCTAGCACAGATACGCAGTATTTT.

V gene TRBV5-4 combines with J gene TRBJ2-3; 7 nucleotides agree with TRBD1. The V gene's germline CDR1 is SGHNT and CDR2 YYREEE (reference sequence). The CDR3 totals 17 residues. V was pared by 4 bases and J by 3 bases, with 14 bases of the junction left unmatched. CDR3 amino acids: CASSPTADRVRTDTQYF. CDR3 DNA: TGTGCCAGCAGCCCCACCGCCGACAGGGTTCGAACAGATACGCAGTATTTT.

This clone appeared once. The chain couples TRBV13 to TRBJ1-1, with no clear D. Trimming took off 6 bases at V and 0 bases at J, with 11 bases between the two ends. CDR1 is PRHDT, CDR2 FYEKMQ, per germline (reference sequence). This CDR3 region has 14 residues. CDR3 protein: CASSYQRVNTEAFF. CDR3 sequence (DNA): TGTGCCAGCAGTTACCAGAGGGTGAACACTGAAGCTTTCTTT.

The chain links TRBV10-3 to TRBJ2-5, with D possibly being TRBD1 (6 bases). There are 12 residues in the CDR3. Germline lookup yields CDR1 ENHRY and CDR2 SYGVKD. V lost 10 bases to trimming and J lost 1 base, with 10 bases between them. The CDR3 DNA follows: TGTGCCACCAGGGGCACCCAAGAGACCCAGTACTTC. Its protein product is CATRGTQETQYF.

V is TRBV7-8 and J is TRBJ2-7, with D tentatively TRBD1 (6 bases). The CDR3 length is 17 residues. V lost 0 bases and J lost 3, with 18 bases in between. Germline CDR1 SGHVS, CDR2 FQNEAQ. The CDR3 loop reads CASSLAAPRGGFYEQYF. CDR3 nucleotide sequence: TGTGCCAGCAGCTTAGCCGCCCCCAGGGGCGGTTTCTACGAGCAGTACTTC.

The chain is built from TRBV7-9 and TRBJ1-1; the match to TRBD1 covers 7 bases. The CDR3 length is 15 residues. Germline CDR1 reads SEHNR; CDR2 reads FQNEAQ (reference sequence). The ends lost 5 bases at V and 4 bases at J; junction bases unmatched: 10. The CDR3 DNA follows: TGTGCCAGCAGCGCTACAGGGGATTGGGGCACTGAAGCTTTCTTT. It codes for CASSATGDWGTEAFF.

The chain combines TRBV5-4 with TRBJ1-1; tentatively, D is TRBD1 (6 bases). Trimming left V 2 bases short and J 5 bases short, with 16 bases between. Germline assignment: CDR1 SGHNT and CDR2 YYREEE (reference sequence). The CDR3 covers 15 residues. CDR3 loop: CASSLKITGFTEAFF. The CDR3 region has the DNA TGTGCCAGCAGCTTAAAAATTACAGGGTTTACTGAAGCTTTCTTT.

The chain combines TRBV5-6 with TRBJ1-6, with a possible D match to TRBD1 (6 bases). With 3 bases removed from V and 0 bases from J, the gap between germline ends came to 13 bases. Per germline, CDR1 SGHDT and CDR2 YYEEEE. The CDR3 consists of 17 residues. CDR3 DNA sequence: TGTGCCAGCAGCTCCACAGGGTCAAGCTCCTATAATTCACCCCTCCACTTT. Its protein is CASSSTGSSSYNSPLHF.

The V and J genes are TRBV5-6 and TRBJ1-2; D gene uncertain. Germline V gene lookup returns CDR1 SGHDT and CDR2 YYEEEE. Deletions cut 0 bases from V and 1 base from J, with 10 bases between. This CDR3 has 15 residues. Written as DNA, the CDR3 is TGTGCCAGCAGCTTGGTACAGCCCGATAACTATGGCTACACCTTC. This translates into CASSLVQPDNYGYTF.

The chain uses TRBV4-1 and TRBJ1-5; TRBD1 might be the D (6 bases). The length of the CDR3 is 17 residues. Germline lookup yields CDR1 MGHRA and CDR2 YSYEKL. V lost 0 bases and J lost 3, with 15 bases in between. The CDR3 nucleotides read TGCGCCAGCAGCCAAGATGGCACAGGGCTATCCAATCAGCCCCAGCATTTT. Protein sequence: CASSQDGTGLSNQPQHF.

Notes on this clone: Different DNA sequences within this sample yield the same CDR3. The chain links TRBV19 to TRBJ1-2; D gene unclear. The V end lost 4 bases, the J end lost 3 bases, and 6 bases lay between the germline ends. Germline-derived CDR1 and CDR2 are LNHDA and SQIVND (reference sequence). The CDR3 runs to 12 residues. CDR3 amino acids: CASSTGDYGYTF. As DNA, the CDR3 is TGTGCCAGTAGTACCGGGGACTATGGCTACACCTTC. The whole variable domain, filled in from reference TRBV19 and TRBJ1-2, reads DGGITQSPKYLFRKEGQNVTLSCEQNLNHDAMYWYRQDPGQGLRLIYYSQIVNDFQKGDIAEGYSVSREKKESFPLTVTSAQKNPTAFYLCASSTGDYGYTFGSGTRLTVV.

The J gene is TRBJ1-5, the V gene TRBV10-3; 11 bases are a match to TRBD1. Per the germline V gene, CDR1 is ENHRY and CDR2 is SYGVKD. V was pared by 6 bases and J by 7 bases, with 5 bases of the junction left unmatched. The CDR3 has 14 residues. CDR3 protein: CAISGTGGWQPQHF. CDR3 bases: TGTGCCATCAGCGGGACAGGGGGATGGCAGCCCCAGCATTTT.